The entry below gives a single T cell receptor beta chain sequence along with its context. Its antigen is currently not known. Per-nucleotide qualities are absent, and no much larger clonotype sits a single base away. Each collaborating institution followed its own protocols to collect whole blood in K2EDTA tubes. For TCRbeta analysis, collaborators shipped samples as frozen whole blood, isolated PBMCs, or DNA extracted from either of those sample types. TCRbeta CDR3 regions were amplified from genomic DNA using the immunoSEQ Assay, a bias-controlled multiplex PCR. Concerning the study's data processing: Within the assay, amplification of reference gene primers was used to estimate how many nucleated cells each sample contained. To quantify the absolute abundance of each unique TCRbeta CDR3 rearrangement, sequence reads were collapsed and filtered. For each sample, productive Simpson clonality was calculated by taking the square root of Simpson's diversity index across productive rearrangements. As stored in TCRdb, this immuneACCESS dataset retains in-frame rearrangements with V and J assigned. A fraction of the clones does not appear; measured against another copy, unresolved V genes explain less than half of the discrepancy, and the remainder lacks a known reason. The V and J calls and clone size were taken over from that table, and D and trimming were inferred from the DNA. Present in this sample are approximately 210,000 clones, 85% to 90% of which were seen just once. The biggest ten clones account for around 1.5% of the sample.

This entry belongs to a study of blood T cell repertoires in COVID-19 (dated by TCRdb to 2020 to 2021). Notes on the research overall: The collaborator samples originated in the United States, Italy and Spain and spanned the acute and convalescent phases of COVID-19. A de-identified subject ID, COVID-19 status, age in years and sex were almost always included in the sample metadata. The prospective study material was composed of cDNA or gDNA derived from T cells, B-cell-depleted T cells, or PBMCs. Samples came from the ongoing ImmuneRACE study (first 160 participants) plus 1,254 subjects from 6 global collaborators. The repertoires were released in a freely available public database intended as a resource for research on the immune response to SARS-CoV-2. Where HLA class I and class II types were available, the types were taken from metadata supplied by the sample provider, not from assay-based typing. Subjects who had been exposed to COVID-19, were actively infected with it, or had recovered from it provided the deeply sampled blood TCRbeta repertoires that made up the dataset.

Findings and caveats that apply to the study as a whole: Clinical and demographic metadata were provided uncurated, with the amount varying by source and participant.

Trimming at the junction amounts to 2 bases on V and 5 bases on J, and the germline ends lie 15 bases apart. Based on the germline V gene (reference sequence), the CDR1 and CDR2 sequences are GTSNPN and SVGIG. From the cysteine through the phenylalanine, the CDR3 covers 14 amino acids. Of the read, only the CDR3 DNA is kept; its 42 bases are in frame from base 1. The sequenced material came from peripheral blood. The chain links TRBV30 with TRBJ2-5; D gene: possibly TRBD2, on 5 matching bases. The sequence was obtained from a man aged 18-30 years with active or convalescent COVID-19. The CDR3 reads as follows: CAWSPLPTTETQYF. The base sequence is TGTGCCTGGAGTCCCCTTCCGACTACGGAGACCCAGTACTTC.